Reported below is one T cell receptor beta chain. The antigen is not known. This CDR3 comprises 18 residues. In germline, CDR1 is LNHNV, CDR2 YYDKDF (reference sequence). Trimming cost V 1 base and J 2 bases; bases outside gene matches: 11. This record belongs to a study of shared clonotypes between healthy human individuals. Points from the study as a whole: Compared with memory subsets, naive subsets generally had larger estimated richness.

Every subset's genomic DNA went evenly onto several immunoSEQ plates. Profiling relied on immunoSEQ multiplex PCR, and the TCRdb table lists in-frame clones only, not all of them. This table has approximately 710,000 clones, around 91% appearing once. Sample: memory CD8+ T cells from PBMCs. Subset described: CD45RO+ cells pooled with CCR7-negative TemRA cells. The source is a man younger than 35 in good health. Some clones in this sample may be carry-over from other donors' samples. The gene calls are TRBV15 and TRBJ2-3; 8 bases map to TRBD2. The DNA of the CDR3 is TGTGCCACCAGCAGAGGATTGGTGGTAGCGGGGCACACAGATACGCAGTATTTT. It specifies CATSRGLVVAGHTDTQYF.